The 11 T cell receptor beta chains below all came from one sample that was sequenced in a study of siplizumab effects on memory and regulatory T cells. Assay: immunoSEQ multiplex PCR; the TCRdb copy retains only in-frame clones and omits some. The sample has 13,000 or so clones, about two fifths seen once. Cells from the mixed lymphocyte reaction underwent coculture for under 7 days at 37 degrees C. The antigens of these receptors remain unknown. Material: CFSE-low (dividing) CD8+ T cells sorted from an allogeneic mixed lymphocyte reaction. These TCRs come from a human donor in good health; the cells came from an allogeneic mixed lymphocyte reaction.

The rearrangement links TRBV5-5 to TRBJ2-5; 10 bases align to TRBD1. Germline V CDR1 and CDR2: SGHKS, YYEKEE (reference sequence). V lost 4 bases, J lost 2 bases, and 5 bases stayed unmatched. This CDR3 contains 15 residues. This chain's CDR3 is CASSGGQGGQETQYF. The DNA for the CDR3 is TGTGCCAGCAGCGGAGGACAGGGGGGGCAAGAGACCCAGTACTTC.

The chain carries TRBV7-3 and TRBJ2-1, with TRBD2 as a possible D gene (6 bases). The CDR3 runs 13 residues. Between the trimmed V and J ends, which lost 2 bases and 6 bases, there was a span of 8 bases. Germline lookup yields CDR1 SGHTA and CDR2 FQGTGA. CDR3 sequence (DNA): TGTGCCAGCAGCTTAGGAGGGCGCAATGAGCAGTTCTTC. Translation: CASSLGGRNEQFF.

This clone was observed a handful of times. The chain has TRBV27 and TRBJ1-2; D unclear. The CDR3 runs to 13 residues. CDR1 MNHEY and CDR2 SMNVEV come from the germline V gene (reference sequence). V was trimmed by 3 bases and J by 2 bases, leaving 7 bases between them. For the CDR3, the DNA is TGTGCCAGCAGTTTTACCAGGAACTATGGCTACACCTTC. It encodes CASSFTRNYGYTF.

In its sample, this clone is medium-sized. This rearrangement joins TRBV19 to TRBJ2-7, with TRBD2 matching 10 bases. The CDR3 totals 14 residues. CDR1 and CDR2 (germline): LNHDA, SQIVND (reference sequence). J gave up 3 bases and V 6 bases, and 5 bases lay outside the gene matches. The CDR3 DNA reads as TGTGCCAGTAGGCCGTCTAGCGGGAGCTACGAGCAGTACTTC. It codes for CASRPSSGSYEQYF.

This clone is deemed medium-sized. The chain recombines TRBV19 with TRBJ2-7; TRBD2 matches at 10 bases. The CDR3 spans 14 residues. Germline trimming cut 3 bases from V and 4 bases from J; bases unmatched to any gene: 3. Looked up from germline, CDR1 is LNHDA and CDR2 is SQIVND (reference sequence). The CDR3 reads CASSILAGAYEQYF. DNA for the CDR3: TGTGCCAGTAGTATCCTAGCGGGAGCTTACGAGCAGTACTTC.

The gene calls are TRBV5-5 and TRBJ2-5, with TRBD2 as a possible D gene (6 bases). The DNA end is more similar to TRBJ2-7, so the J call may be wrong. There are 14 residues in the CDR3. Germline-derived CDR1 and CDR2 are SGHKS and YYEKEE (reference sequence). The CDR3 sequence is CASEPEGFSYEQYF. CDR3 nucleotides: TGTGCCAGCGAACCGGAGGGGTTCTCCTACGAGCAGTACTTC.

The J gene is TRBJ2-7, the V gene TRBV29-1; the match to TRBD1 covers 12 bases. V trimming: 5 bases; J trimming: 10 bases; junction bases outside the gene matches: 18. The CDR3 consists of 16 residues. Germline V gene data show CDR1 as SQVTM and CDR2 as ANQGSEA. The DNA for the CDR3 is TGCAGCGTTAAGGGGACAGGGGGCGTTAGGGGTCCGGAACAGTACTTC. This codes for CSVKGTGGVRGPEQYF.

This clone appeared a few times. The rearrangement uses TRBV5-4 and TRBJ1-3; possible D gene TRBD1, 6 bases. The germline V and J ends were trimmed by 3 bases and 4 bases, with 8 bases remaining between them. Germline V CDR1 and CDR2: SGHNT, YYREEE (reference sequence). The CDR3 is made up of 13 amino acids. The CDR3 DNA reads as TGTGCCAGCAGCTACGGACAGGGAAACACCATATATTTT. It translates to CASSYGQGNTIYF. Full variable domain (outside the CDR3, taken from reference TRBV5-4 and TRBJ1-3): ETGVTQSPTHLIKTRGQQVTLRCSSQSGHNTVSWYQQALGQGPQFIFQYYREEENGRGNFPPRFSGLQFPNYSSELNVNALELDDSALYLCASSYGQGNTIYFGEGSWLTVV.

This clone is labeled medium-sized (0.01 to 0.1%). The rearrangement joins TRBV4-1 to TRBJ2-2, with 9 nucleotides matching TRBD1. The germline V gene has CDR1 MGHRA and CDR2 YSYEKL. The ends lost 1 base at V and 7 bases at J; junction bases unmatched: 7. The CDR3 covers 16 residues. The CDR3 protein is CASSQVETGGGGELFF. The CDR3 nucleotides are TGCGCCAGCAGCCAAGTGGAAACAGGGGGCGGCGGGGAGCTGTTTTTT.

This chain links TRBV7-9 with TRBJ1-2; the D is unclear. The CDR3 runs to 17 residues. Germline V gene sequence: CDR1 SEHNR, CDR2 FQNEAQ (reference sequence). V was cut by 5 bases and J by 0 bases, with 19 bases left in between. CDR3: CASSPTSGWGPNYGYTF. Written as DNA, the CDR3 is TGTGCCAGCAGCCCGACATCCGGCTGGGGTCCTAACTATGGCTACACCTTC.

The rearrangement uses TRBV7-9 and TRBJ2-5, with unresolved D. Germline CDR1 SEHNR, CDR2 FQNEAQ (reference sequence). The V end lost 7 bases, the J end lost 4 bases, and 16 bases lay between the germline ends. The CDR3 covers 14 residues. This CDR3 is CASNTDRVVETQYF. CDR3 DNA sequence: TGTGCCAGCAACACGGATAGGGTAGTAGAGACCCAGTACTTC.